Below, one T cell receptor (beta chain) is given with its context. Its antigen is unknown. The length of the CDR3 is 14 residues. Between the trimmed V and J ends, which lost 6 bases and 5 bases, there was a span of 14 bases. The germline V gene has CDR1 MNHEY and CDR2 SVGAGI. PCR amplification relied on 60 Vbeta primers (plus 13 Jbeta primers). Some clones are missing from TCRdb's copy, which holds only in-frame ones; the method was immunoSEQ multiplex PCR. The table records around 260,000 clones, 75% to 90% of them present only once. The sample comes from a study of cytomegalovirus exposure and HLA in healthy donors. On the study more broadly: Approximately 190 million T cells yielded more than 90 million unique TCR beta sequences, as an earlier analysis found. Whole-study results and caveats: The study reported that TCR beta sequences accurately predicted HLA-A and HLA-B alleles in most subjects.

This TCR derives from a girl aged 2-10 years in good health and CMV-seronegative. V and J are TRBV6-5 and TRBJ2-1; D is possibly TRBD1 (6 bases). Sequenced: PBMCs. CDR3 DNA sequence: TGTGCCAGCAGCCTGAGGGGGTCCCACAATGAGCAGTTCTTC. Translating gives CASSLRGSHNEQFF.